This entry lists 22 T cell receptor beta chains sequenced from one sample in a study of shared clonotypes between healthy human individuals. TCRdb keeps only in-frame clones here, not all; method: immunoSEQ multiplex PCR. The sample shows about 1.5 million clones, 95% to 97% of them seen only once. Sequencing was carried out using naive CD4+ T cells sorted from blood. Indicated subset: CD45RA+ positively selected. The receptors were sampled from a man aged 30 to 39 in good health.

CDR3 sequence (DNA): TGTGCCAGCAGTGAAGCGGGCCAGGGGACGGGATATGGCTACACCTTC. The encoded protein is CASSEAGQGTGYGYTF. The V call is TRBV2, the J call TRBJ1-2; D may be TRBD1 (6 bases). The V gene's germline CDR1 is SNHLY and CDR2 FYNNEI. V was pared by 0 bases and J by 5 bases, with 16 bases between. CDR3 length: 16 amino acids.

J is TRBJ2-1 and V is TRBV2, with 10 bases fitting TRBD2. In germline, CDR1 is SNHLY, CDR2 FYNNEI. The CDR3 spans 15 residues. Trimming cost V 4 bases and J 6 bases; bases outside gene matches: 6. For the CDR3, the DNA is TGTGCCAGCAGTGTTACGGGACTAGCGCCCAATGAGCAGTTCTTC. Its translation is CASSVTGLAPNEQFF.

This chain joins TRBV7-3 and TRBJ2-3; D unresolved. The CDR3 extends over 12 amino acids. Trimming cost V 4 bases and J 6 bases, with 8 bases left between them. The germline CDR1 and CDR2 sequences are SGHTA and FQGTGA. The CDR3 bases are TGTGCCAGCAGCTCCTTAGGCGATACGCAGTATTTT. Encoded protein: CASSSLGDTQYF.

The chain joins TRBV28 to TRBJ1-4; 10 bases agree with TRBD1. The CDR3 is 15 residues long. Germline V CDR1 and CDR2: MDHEN, SYDVKM. Trimming at V came to 5 bases and at J to 3 bases, leaving 3 bases not matched to a gene. The CDR3 sequence is CASSSGTGANEKLFF. The CDR3 nucleotides are TGTGCCAGCAGTAGCGGGACAGGGGCTAATGAAAAACTGTTTTTT.

This sequence joins TRBV6-5 and TRBJ2-2, with D unresolved. CDR1 and CDR2 from the germline V gene are MNHEY and SVGAGI. The CDR3 runs 13 residues. Trimming stripped 4 bases from V and 2 bases from J, with 5 bases between. This CDR3 is CASSFFNTGELFF. CDR3 nucleotide sequence: TGTGCCAGCAGTTTTTTTAACACCGGGGAGCTGTTTTTT.

The V gene is TRBV6-1, the J gene TRBJ2-2; TRBD1 agrees at 9 bases. Germline loops: CDR1 MNHNS, CDR2 SASEGT. J gave up 5 bases and V 0 bases, and 13 bases lay outside the gene matches. CDR3 length: 19 residues. The CDR3 loop is CASSEALILDRGKTGELFF. The CDR3, as DNA: TGTGCCAGCAGTGAAGCCCTTATCCTCGACAGGGGGAAGACCGGGGAGCTGTTTTTT.

The chain links TRBV18 to TRBJ2-5, with D perhaps matching TRBD2 (6 bases). Germline loops: CDR1 KGHSH, CDR2 LQKENI. CDR3 size: 14 residues. Trimming stripped 5 bases from V and 5 bases from J, with 15 bases between. The CDR3: CASSIKEGFETQYF. In DNA form, the CDR3 reads TGTGCCAGCTCAATTAAGGAGGGTTTTGAGACCCAGTACTTC.

The CDR3: CASSSYTPYNEQFF. CDR3 bases: TGTGCCAGCAGCAGTTACACCCCCTACAATGAGCAGTTCTTC. The chain employs TRBV21-1 and TRBJ2-1; the DNA was not used to check the table's D call, TRBD1. TRBV21-1 is recorded as a pseudogene. The CDR3 covers 14 residues.

The chain combines TRBV6-6 with TRBJ1-2; D is uncertain. The CDR3 length is 13 residues. Trimming took off 7 bases at V and 7 bases at J, with 16 bases between the two ends. Germline V gene sequence: CDR1 MNHNY, CDR2 SVGAGI (reference sequence). The CDR3 loop is CASTQDPWVGYTF. The CDR3 nucleotides read TGTGCCAGCACTCAGGACCCATGGGTTGGCTACACCTTC.

This sequence joins TRBV4-3 and TRBJ2-3, with 11 nucleotides matching TRBD2. Germline CDR1 LGHNA, CDR2 YSLEER. V was pared by 0 bases and J by 4 bases, with 15 bases of the junction left unmatched. The CDR3 extends over 20 amino acids. CDR3 protein: CASSQEVRLAGGKGADTQYF. CDR3 nucleotide sequence: TGCGCCAGCAGCCAAGAGGTCAGGCTAGCGGGGGGTAAGGGTGCAGATACGCAGTATTTT.

This chain links TRBV27 with TRBJ2-2, with 11 bases lining up with TRBD2. The CDR3 spans 16 residues. After removal of 6 bases from V and 7 bases from J, the junction contained 10 bases not matched to a gene. From germline, CDR1 is MNHEY and CDR2 SMNVEV (reference sequence). The CDR3 region has the DNA TGTGCCAGCAGGAATAGCGGGAGGGGGCTCGGCGGGGAGCTGTTTTTT. It encodes CASRNSGRGLGGELFF.

This rearrangement joins TRBV9 to TRBJ1-4, with D uncertain. Trimming took off 0 bases at V and 7 bases at J, with 13 bases between the two ends. The germline gives CDR1 SGDLS, CDR2 YYNGEE. The CDR3 loop spans 15 amino acids. The CDR3 protein is CASSVGAVGGEKLFF. The CDR3 DNA reads TGTGCCAGCAGCGTAGGGGCAGTAGGCGGTGAAAAACTGTTTTTT.

This clone was picked up one time. The chain combines TRBV29-1 with TRBJ1-1; no definite D call. V lost 0 bases and J lost 0, with 5 bases in between. Germline-derived CDR1 and CDR2 are SQVTM and ANQGSEA. The CDR3 is 13 amino acids. Here the CDR3 DNA reads TGCAGCGTTGAAGATTGGGTGAACACTGAAGCTTTCTTT. It encodes CSVEDWVNTEAFF.

The V call is TRBV25-1, the J call TRBJ1-5; maybe TRBD1 (6 bases). The CDR3 contains 15 residues. Trimming removed 1 base from V and 6 bases from J, with 13 bases in between. Per the germline V gene, CDR1 is MGHDK and CDR2 is SYGVNS. In DNA, the CDR3 is TGTGCCAGCAGTGAATCGGGCAGGGGCCCTCAGCCCCAGCATTTT. Amino acid sequence: CASSESGRGPQPQHF.

The chain combines TRBV4-3 with TRBJ2-1; tentative D call: TRBD1 (5 bases). There are 16 residues in the CDR3. The ends were cut back, 0 bases at V and 5 bases at J, with 14 bases in the middle. Germline V gives CDR1 LGHNA, CDR2 YSLEER. Here the CDR3 reads CASSQDWQGGNNEQFF. The CDR3 coding sequence is TGCGCCAGCAGCCAAGATTGGCAGGGTGGGAACAATGAGCAGTTCTTC.

The CDR3 DNA sequence: TGCAGCGTTGACGCTAGCGGGAAAAACGAGCAGTACTTC. This gives the protein CSVDASGKNEQYF. The J gene is TRBJ2-7, the V gene TRBV29-1; 9 nucleotides line up with TRBD2. Germline V lookup: CDR1 SQVTM, CDR2 ANQGSEA. The CDR3 sequence is 13 residues long. V trimming: 3 bases; J trimming: 5 bases; junction bases outside the gene matches: 5.

CDR3 amino acids: CASSEATRQETQYF. Written as DNA, the CDR3 is TGTGCCAGCAGTGAAGCAACCAGGCAAGAGACCCAGTACTTC. The gene calls are TRBV2 and TRBJ2-5; D uncertain. The V and J ends lost 0 bases and 2 bases respectively, with 7 bases between them. The CDR3 totals 14 residues. From germline, CDR1 is SNHLY and CDR2 FYNNEI. Based on the CDR3 plus reference TRBV2 and TRBJ2-5, the full variable domain is EPEVTQTPSHQVTQMGQEVILRCVPISNHLYFYWYRQILGQKVEFLVSFYNNEISEKSEIFDDQFSVERPDGSNFTLKIRSTKLEDSAMYFCASSEATRQETQYFGPGTRLLVL.

In the case of this clone: Additional DNA sequences in this sample encode the identical CDR3. This chain joins TRBV19 and TRBJ1-2; a possible D gene is TRBD1 (5 bases). Germline V gene lookup returns CDR1 LNHDA and CDR2 SQIVND (reference sequence). The CDR3 is 13 residues long. V lost 3 bases and J lost 2, with 7 bases in between. The CDR3, as DNA: TGTGCCAGTAGTATTTCAGGGAACTATGGCTACACCTTC. Translation: CASSISGNYGYTF.

The chain carries TRBV11-2 and TRBJ2-2; D is uncertain. This CDR3 contains 10 residues. The V end lost 8 bases, the J end lost 10 bases, and 8 bases lay between the germline ends. The V gene's germline CDR1 is SGHAT and CDR2 FQNNGV. In nucleotides, the CDR3 is TGTGCCAGCGGGATGAAGGAGCTGTTTTTT. Residues: CASGMKELFF.

The chain joins TRBV29-1 to TRBJ1-5, with a possible D match to TRBD1 (6 bases). V was cut by 4 bases and J by 3 bases, with 13 bases left in between. The germline V gene has CDR1 SQVTM and CDR2 ANQGSEA. The CDR3 has 14 residues. The DNA of the CDR3 is TGCAGCGTTGGAGGGGGGGCGAACAATCAGCCCCAGCATTTT. As protein: CSVGGGANNQPQHF. The whole variable domain, remainder taken from reference TRBV29-1 and TRBJ1-5, is SAVISQKPSRDICQRGTSLTIQCQVDSQVTMMFWYRQQPGQSLTLIATANQGSEATYESGFVIDKFPISRPNLTFSTLTVSNMSPEDSSIYLCSVGGGANNQPQHFGDGTRLSIL.

This sequence joins TRBV19 and TRBJ1-1, with TRBD1 matching over 8 bases. Germline V CDR1 and CDR2: LNHDA, SQIVND (reference sequence). The CDR3 loop spans 14 amino acids. The V segment lost 4 bases and the J segment 5 bases; nucleotides outside the gene matches: 6. This chain's CDR3 is CASSKTGVETEAFF. The CDR3 DNA sequence: TGTGCCAGTAGTAAGACAGGGGTGGAAACTGAAGCTTTCTTT.

The rearrangement uses TRBV29-1 and TRBJ2-5, with 9 bases fitting TRBD1. CDR1 is SQVTM and CDR2 is ANQGSEA in the germline V gene. J lost 3 bases, V lost 5 bases, and 7 bases had no gene match. This CDR3 comprises 14 residues. CDR3 bases: TGCAGCGTTACAGGGGGCGCGGGTAAAGAGACCCAGTACTTC. Its translation is CSVTGGAGKETQYF. Using reference TRBV29-1 and TRBJ2-5 for the parts outside the CDR3, the full variable domain is SAVISQKPSRDICQRGTSLTIQCQVDSQVTMMFWYRQQPGQSLTLIATANQGSEATYESGFVIDKFPISRPNLTFSTLTVSNMSPEDSSIYLCSVTGGAGKETQYFGPGTRLLVL.